This T cell receptor beta chain was captured in a study of shared clonotypes between healthy human individuals. Whole-study context: Those who served as donors were a couple of women and three men between the ages of 18 and 49.

Original data processing: ImmunoSEQ output held junction-only sequences without quality scores, so filtering differed. Assay used: immunoSEQ multiplex PCR; TCRdb lists only in-frame clones, some missing. V, J and clone size are taken as reported in that table, and D and trimming were inferred from the DNA itself. The table has more than 500,000 clones, around 96% seen once. Terminally differentiated effector memory CD45RA+ cells were left out of the naive CD8 fraction, which was CD45RO-negative and positively selected for CCR7. Germline CDR1 reads MNHEY; CDR2 reads SMNVEV (reference sequence). This CDR3 is built from 13 residues. The germline V and J ends were trimmed by 1 base and 10 bases, with 13 bases remaining between them.

The receptor was derived from a woman in her 30s in good health. The sequenced sample consisted of naive CD8+ T cells sorted from blood. The V call is TRBV27, the J call TRBJ1-1; D possibly corresponds to TRBD1 (6 bases). The chain's CDR3 is CASSLWGGPGAFF. The CDR3 nucleotides are TGTGCCAGCAGTTTATGGGGGGGGCCCGGAGCTTTCTTT.